The TCR beta chain under discussion was sequenced for a study of control samples from healthy donors and cancer patients. The V gene's germline CDR1 is SGDLS and CDR2 YYNGEE. The CDR3 sequence is 15 residues long. V lost 0 bases and J lost 6; bases outside the gene matches: 5. TCRdb's copy holds only in-frame clones and misses some; the assay was immunoSEQ multiplex PCR. Altogether about 150,000 clones are present, 70% to 90% being singletons, with the ten largest covering 1.5% to 2%. This chain joins TRBV9 and TRBJ2-1; TRBD1 matches 8 bases. This TCR came from a man between 18 and 35 years old in good health. The sample was blood. CDR3 in amino acids: CASSVVQGDLNEQFF. The CDR3 coding sequence is TGTGCCAGCAGCGTAGTACAGGGGGACCTCAATGAGCAGTTCTTC.